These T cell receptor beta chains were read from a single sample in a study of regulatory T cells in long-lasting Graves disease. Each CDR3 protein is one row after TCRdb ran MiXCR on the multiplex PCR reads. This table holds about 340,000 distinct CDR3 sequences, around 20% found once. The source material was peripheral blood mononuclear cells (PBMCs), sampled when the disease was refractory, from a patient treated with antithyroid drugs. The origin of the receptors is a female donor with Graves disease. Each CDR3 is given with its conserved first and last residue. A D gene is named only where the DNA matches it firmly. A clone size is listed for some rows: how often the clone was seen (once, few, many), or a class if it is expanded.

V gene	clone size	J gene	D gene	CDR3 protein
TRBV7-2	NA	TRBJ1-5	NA	CASSLEGGVSQPQHF
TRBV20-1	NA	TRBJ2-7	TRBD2	CSAREREVLGYEQYF
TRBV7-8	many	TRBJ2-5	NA	CASSKRMTGPQETQYF
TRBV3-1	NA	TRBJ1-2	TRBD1	CASSPDDRVGYTF
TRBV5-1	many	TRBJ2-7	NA	CASSLGHGSSYEQYF
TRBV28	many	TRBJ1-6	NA	CASNIRILSSYNSPLHF
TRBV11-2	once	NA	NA	CASSLGSRGGYEQYF
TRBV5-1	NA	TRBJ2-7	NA	CASSPTSRDRGEGVASGRFDEQYF
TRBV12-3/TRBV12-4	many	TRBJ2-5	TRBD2	CATAAGGRGETQYF
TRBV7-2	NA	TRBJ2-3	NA	CASSLAGSGPDTQYF
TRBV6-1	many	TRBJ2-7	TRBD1	CASSPDTGQGLSYEQYF
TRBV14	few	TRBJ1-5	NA	CASSQDRRGYQPQHF
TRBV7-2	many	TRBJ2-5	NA	CASSLAGQIQETQYF
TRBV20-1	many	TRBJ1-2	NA	CRPQGANYGYTF
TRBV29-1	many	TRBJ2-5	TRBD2	CSGGGTSDQETQYF
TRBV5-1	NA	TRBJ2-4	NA	CASTEGGMTKNIQYF
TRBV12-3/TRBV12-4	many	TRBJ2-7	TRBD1	CASSRDRGYEQYF
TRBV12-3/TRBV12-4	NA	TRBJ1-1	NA	CASSPVGTPAEAFF
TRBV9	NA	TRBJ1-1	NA	CASSGPTEPNTEAFF
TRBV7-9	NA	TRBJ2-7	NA	CASSTTGPSYEQYF
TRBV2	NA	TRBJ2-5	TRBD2	CASSVPSGTSGEETQYF
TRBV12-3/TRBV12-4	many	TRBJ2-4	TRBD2	CASSLRGLAGGWAKNIQYF
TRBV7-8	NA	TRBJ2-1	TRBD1	CASSNRGRGTYNEQFF
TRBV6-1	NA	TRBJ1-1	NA	CASSETRGTEAFF
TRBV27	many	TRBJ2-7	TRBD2	CASSSLAGGPGEQYF
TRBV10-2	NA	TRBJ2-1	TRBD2	CASSDQTSGRHNEQFF
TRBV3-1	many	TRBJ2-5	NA	CASSQEGLIWAQYF
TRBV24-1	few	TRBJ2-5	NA	CATSEGGGVGQETQYF
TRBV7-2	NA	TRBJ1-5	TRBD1	CASSWTGGSSNQPQHF
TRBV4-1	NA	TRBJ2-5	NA	CASSRTGPIGGETQYF
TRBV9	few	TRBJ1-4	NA	CASSVSGGHRDEKLFF
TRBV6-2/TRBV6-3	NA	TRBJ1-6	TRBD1	CASSWTGGSINSPLHF
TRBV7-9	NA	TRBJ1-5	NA	CASSRGDSNQPQHF
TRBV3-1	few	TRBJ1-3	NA	CASSQAGFGNTIYF
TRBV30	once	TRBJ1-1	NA	CAWSRNTETFF
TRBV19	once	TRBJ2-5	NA	CASSIPPDEAQYF
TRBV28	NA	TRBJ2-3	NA	CASSLFSDTQYF
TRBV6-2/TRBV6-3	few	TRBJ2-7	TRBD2	CASSYSGLAVQEQYF
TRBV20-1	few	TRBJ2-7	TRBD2	CSLPGAGTSPYEQYF
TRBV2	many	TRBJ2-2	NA	CASTRDQGNTGELFF
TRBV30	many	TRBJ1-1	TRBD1	CAWRRTGTAFF
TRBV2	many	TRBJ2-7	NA	CASMVAQGPYEQYF
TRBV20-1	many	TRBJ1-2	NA	CSVRGFYGYTF
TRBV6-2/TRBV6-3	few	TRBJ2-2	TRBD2	CASSYELAGGYTGELFF
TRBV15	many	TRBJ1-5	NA	CATSPPGAGQPQHF
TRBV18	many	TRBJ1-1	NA	CASSPQARGFENTEAFF
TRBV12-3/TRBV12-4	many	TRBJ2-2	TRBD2	CASSWGLGPGELFF
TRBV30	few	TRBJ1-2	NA	CAWSWPGGYGYTF
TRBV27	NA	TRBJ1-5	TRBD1	CASSRDRGFGGNQPQHF
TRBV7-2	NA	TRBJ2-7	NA	CASSLRLSSYEQYF
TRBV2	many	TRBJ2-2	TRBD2	CASEGLAGGAGGGELFF
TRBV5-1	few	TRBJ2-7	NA	CASSLMQGPSYEQYF